These 9 T cell receptor beta chains were all obtained from the same sample, sequenced in a study of response to subunit inactivated influenza vaccine. TCRdb fed the RT-PCR reads into MiXCR, producing one record per CDR3 protein. The data show 500,000 to 600,000 distinct CDR3 sequences, with less than 15% seen just once and roughly 11% held by the top ten. The sequenced sample was PBMCs from blood, obtained about 13 days after vaccination. Receptor source: a man aged 50 or older who received an inactivated influenza vaccine.

The rearrangement joins TRBV20-1 to TRBJ2-7; 8 bases map to TRBD1. Unmatched junction bases numbered 9, after V lost 5 bases and J lost 0 bases. Germline V gene sequence: CDR1 DFQATT, CDR2 SNEGSKA (reference sequence). There are 15 residues in the CDR3. CDR3 DNA sequence: TGCAGTGCTTCCAACACAGGGGGTAGCTCCTACGAGCAGTACTTC. Residues: CSASNTGGSSYEQYF.

A few counts support this clonotype. V is TRBV20-1 and J is TRBJ2-5, with no clear D. Germline-derived CDR1 and CDR2 are DFQATT and SNEGSKA (reference sequence). Trimming took 2 bases from V and 2 from J, leaving 12 bases between them. The CDR3 runs to 14 residues. DNA of the CDR3: TGCAGTGCTAGAACGGCACAAAATCAAGAGACCCAGTACTTC. This translates into CSARTAQNQETQYF.

The CDR3 loop is CSARAAYGYTF. CDR3 nucleotide sequence: TGCAGTGCTAGAGCCGCGTATGGCTACACCTTC. The rearrangement joins TRBV20-1 to TRBJ1-2; D is undetermined. Trimming left V 1 base short and J 5 bases short, with 5 bases between. The germline V gene has CDR1 DFQATT and CDR2 SNEGSKA (reference sequence). There are 11 residues in the CDR3.

This clonotype was seen at least ten times. The CDR3, as DNA: TGCAGCGCTTCTGCCACAGGACAGGGGTTTTCCGGGGAGCTGTTTTTT. It yields the protein CSASATGQGFSGELFF. The rearrangement joins TRBV29-1 to TRBJ2-2; 9 bases map to TRBD1. Looked up from germline, CDR1 is SQVTM and CDR2 is ANQGSEA. The length of the CDR3 is 16 residues. The junction had 15 bases not matched to a gene; V was cut back by 7 bases and J by 6 bases.

This clonotype was found a few times. This chain links TRBV7-9 with TRBJ2-1; D is uncertain. V dropped 7 bases and J dropped 2 bases, with 15 bases sitting between them. Germline V CDR1 and CDR2: SEHNR, FQNEAQ (reference sequence). This CDR3 region has 15 residues. The CDR3 spells CASTPVETPYNEQFF. DNA for the CDR3: TGTGCCAGCACCCCTGTGGAGACTCCCTACAATGAGCAGTTCTTC.

The sample holds many counts of this clonotype. The V gene is TRBV5-1, the J gene TRBJ2-3; D remains ambiguous. V lost 5 bases and J lost 0, with 13 bases in between. The CDR3 has 15 amino acids. From germline, CDR1 is SGHRS and CDR2 YFSETQ. In DNA form, the CDR3 reads TGCGCCAGCAGTCCTTTCGGTGGCAGCACAGATACGCAGTATTTT. Amino acid sequence: CASSPFGGSTDTQYF. Combining the CDR3 with reference TRBV5-1 and TRBJ2-3 gives the whole variable domain KAGVTQTPRYLIKTRGQQVTLSCSPISGHRSVSWYQQTPGQGLQFLFEYFSETQRNKGNFPGRFSGRQFSNSRSEMNVSTLELGDSALYLCASSPFGGSTDTQYFGPGTRLTVL.

The V call is TRBV29-1, the J call TRBJ1-3; D is possibly TRBD1 (5 bases). Germline V gives CDR1 SQVTM, CDR2 ANQGSEA. The V gene lost 5 bases and the J gene lost 4 bases, with 15 bases spanning the gap. CDR3 length equals 14 residues. Here the CDR3 DNA reads TGCAGCGTTACCCCGGGACGGGGGGGAAACACCATATATTTT. This gives the protein CSVTPGRGGNTIYF.

The chain joins TRBV11-1 to TRBJ2-3, with TRBD2 matching over 11 bases. The CDR3 runs to 15 residues. Trimming took 4 bases from V and 4 from J; bases not matched to a gene: 4. Per germline, CDR1 SGHAT and CDR2 FQDESV (reference sequence). Here the CDR3 reads CASSSHSGRADTQYF. CDR3 DNA: TGTGCCAGCAGCTCACATAGCGGGAGGGCAGATACGCAGTATTTT.

This clonotype was observed a handful of times. J is TRBJ2-5 and V is TRBV6-2 or TRBV6-3; no definite D call. Trimming stripped 1 base from V and 2 bases from J, with 11 bases between. The CDR3 extends over 15 amino acids. The germline gives CDR1 MNHEY, CDR2 SVGEGT. The chain's CDR3 is CASSYFGQTQETQYF. The CDR3 DNA sequence: TGTGCCAGCAGTTACTTCGGGCAGACACAAGAGACCCAGTACTTC.